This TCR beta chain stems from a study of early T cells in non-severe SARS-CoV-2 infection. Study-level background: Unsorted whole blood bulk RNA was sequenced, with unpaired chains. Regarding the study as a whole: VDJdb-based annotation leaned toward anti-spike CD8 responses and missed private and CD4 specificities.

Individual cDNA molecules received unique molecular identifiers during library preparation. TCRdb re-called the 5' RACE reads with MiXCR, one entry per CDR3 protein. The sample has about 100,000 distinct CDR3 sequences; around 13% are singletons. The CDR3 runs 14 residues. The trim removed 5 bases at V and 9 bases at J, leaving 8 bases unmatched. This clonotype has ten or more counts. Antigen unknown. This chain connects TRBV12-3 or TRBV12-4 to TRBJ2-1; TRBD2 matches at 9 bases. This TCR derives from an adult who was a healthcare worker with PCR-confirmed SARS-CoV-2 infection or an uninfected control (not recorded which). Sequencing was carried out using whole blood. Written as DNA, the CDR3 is TGTGCCAGCAGTCCAGACCTGACTAGCGGTGAGCAGTTCTTC. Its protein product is CASSPDLTSGEQFF.